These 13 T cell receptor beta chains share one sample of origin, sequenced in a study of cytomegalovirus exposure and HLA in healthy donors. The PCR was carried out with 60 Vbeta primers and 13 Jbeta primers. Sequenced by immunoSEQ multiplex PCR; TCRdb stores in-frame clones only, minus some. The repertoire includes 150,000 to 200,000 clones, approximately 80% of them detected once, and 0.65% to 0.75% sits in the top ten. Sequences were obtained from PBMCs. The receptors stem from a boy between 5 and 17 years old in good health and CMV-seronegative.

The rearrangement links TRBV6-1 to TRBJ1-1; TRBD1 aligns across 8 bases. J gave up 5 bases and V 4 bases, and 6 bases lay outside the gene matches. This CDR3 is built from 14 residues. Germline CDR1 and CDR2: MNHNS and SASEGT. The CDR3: CASSAYRGATEAFF. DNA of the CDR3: TGTGCCAGCAGTGCATACAGGGGGGCAACTGAAGCTTTCTTT.

The CDR3, as DNA: TGTGCCAGCAGCTGGGACAGGGTAACTGAAGCTTTCTTT. Encoded protein: CASSWDRVTEAFF. The chain combines TRBV2 with TRBJ1-1; TRBD1 aligns across 9 bases. This CDR3 contains 13 residues. The germline V gene encodes CDR1 SNHLY and CDR2 FYNNEI. V shed 6 bases, J shed 5 bases, and the junction held 4 bases outside the gene matches.

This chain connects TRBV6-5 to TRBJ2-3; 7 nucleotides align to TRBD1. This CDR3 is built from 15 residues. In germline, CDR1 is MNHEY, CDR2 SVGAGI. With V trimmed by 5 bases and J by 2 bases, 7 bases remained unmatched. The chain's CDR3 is CASSLQGIVTDTQYF. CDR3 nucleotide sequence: TGTGCCAGCAGTCTACAGGGGATAGTCACAGATACGCAGTATTTT.

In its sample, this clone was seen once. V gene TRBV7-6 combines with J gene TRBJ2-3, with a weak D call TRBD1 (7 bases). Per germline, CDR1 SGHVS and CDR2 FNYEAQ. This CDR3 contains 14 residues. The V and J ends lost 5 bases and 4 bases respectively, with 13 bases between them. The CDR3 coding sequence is TGTGCCAGCAGCGAACGCGGGACAGCAGATACGCAGTATTTT. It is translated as CASSERGTADTQYF.

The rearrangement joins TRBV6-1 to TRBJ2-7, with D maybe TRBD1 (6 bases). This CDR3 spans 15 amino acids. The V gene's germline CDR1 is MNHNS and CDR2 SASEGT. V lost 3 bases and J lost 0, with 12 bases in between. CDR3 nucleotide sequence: TGTGCCAGCAGTGAGGCAGGGGCGTACTCCTACGAGCAGTACTTC. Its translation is CASSEAGAYSYEQYF.

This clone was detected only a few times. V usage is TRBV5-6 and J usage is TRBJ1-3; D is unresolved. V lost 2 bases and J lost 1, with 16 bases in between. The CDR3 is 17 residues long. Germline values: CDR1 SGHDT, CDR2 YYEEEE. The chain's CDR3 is CASSLGPAGASGNTIYF. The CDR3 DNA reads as TGTGCCAGCAGCTTAGGCCCCGCGGGCGCTTCTGGAAACACCATATATTTT.

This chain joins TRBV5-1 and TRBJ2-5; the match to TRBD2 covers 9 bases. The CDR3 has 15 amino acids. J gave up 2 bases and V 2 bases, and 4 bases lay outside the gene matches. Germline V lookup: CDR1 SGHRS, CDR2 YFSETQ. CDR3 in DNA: TGCGCCAGCAGCTTTCTAGCGGGAACACAAGAGACCCAGTACTTC. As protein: CASSFLAGTQETQYF.

CDR3 sequence reads: CAISEVRDDPRNTIYF. The CDR3 DNA reads TGTGCCATCAGTGAGGTCCGGGATGACCCAAGGAACACCATATATTTT. The chain couples TRBV10-3 to TRBJ1-3; D is unresolved. Trimming cost V 2 bases and J 7 bases, with 18 bases left between them. The germline V gene has CDR1 ENHRY and CDR2 SYGVKD. The CDR3 spans 16 residues.

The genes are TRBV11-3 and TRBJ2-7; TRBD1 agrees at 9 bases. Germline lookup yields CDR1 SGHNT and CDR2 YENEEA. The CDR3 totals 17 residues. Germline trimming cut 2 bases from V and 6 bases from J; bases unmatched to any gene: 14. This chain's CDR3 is CASSLWVREGQGIEQYF. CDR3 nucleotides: TGTGCCAGCAGCTTATGGGTCCGGGAAGGACAGGGGATCGAGCAGTACTTC.

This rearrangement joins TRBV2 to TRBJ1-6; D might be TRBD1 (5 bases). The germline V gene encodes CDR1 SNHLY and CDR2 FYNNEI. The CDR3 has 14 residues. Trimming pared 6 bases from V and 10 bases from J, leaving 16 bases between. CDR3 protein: CASRSGLSTSPLHF. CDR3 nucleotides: TGTGCCAGCAGATCGGGACTTAGCACATCACCCCTCCACTTT. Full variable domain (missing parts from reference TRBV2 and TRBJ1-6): EPEVTQTPSHQVTQMGQEVILRCVPISNHLYFYWYRQILGQKVEFLVSFYNNEISEKSEIFDDQFSVERPDGSNFTLKIRSTKLEDSAMYFCASRSGLSTSPLHFGNGTRLTVT.

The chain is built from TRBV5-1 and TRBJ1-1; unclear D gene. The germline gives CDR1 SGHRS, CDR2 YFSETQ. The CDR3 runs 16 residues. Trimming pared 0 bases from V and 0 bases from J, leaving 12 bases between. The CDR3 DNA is TGCGCCAGCAGCTTGGACAGACCCGGCATGAACACTGAAGCTTTCTTT. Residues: CASSLDRPGMNTEAFF.

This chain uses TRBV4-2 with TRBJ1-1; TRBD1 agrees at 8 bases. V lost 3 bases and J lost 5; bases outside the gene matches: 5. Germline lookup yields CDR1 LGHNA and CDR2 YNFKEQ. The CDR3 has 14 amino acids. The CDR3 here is CASSQLDRETEAFF. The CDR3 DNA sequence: TGTGCCAGCAGCCAGCTGGACAGGGAAACTGAAGCTTTCTTT.

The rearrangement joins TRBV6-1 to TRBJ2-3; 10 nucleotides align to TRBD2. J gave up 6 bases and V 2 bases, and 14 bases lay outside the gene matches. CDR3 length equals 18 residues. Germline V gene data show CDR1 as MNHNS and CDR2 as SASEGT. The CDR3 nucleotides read TGTGCCAGCAGTGAACGGCCTAGCGGGGGTTCGGCAATTGATACGCAGTATTTT. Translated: CASSERPSGGSAIDTQYF.